The 27 T cell receptor beta chains listed next were all sequenced from one sample in a study of PD-1 blockade in classical Hodgkin lymphoma. Each patient's relapse followed autologous stem cell transplantation, and brentuximab vedotin exposure varied. Assay used: immunoSEQ multiplex PCR; TCRdb lists only in-frame clones, some missing. This table holds some 13,000 clones, approximately 92% found once. Material: peripheral blood mononuclear cells (PBMCs), obtained at baseline. The receptor set was obtained from a human donor with classical Hodgkin lymphoma.

J is TRBJ2-7 and V is TRBV27; 9 nucleotides match TRBD1. The CDR3 is 14 residues long. Per germline, CDR1 MNHEY and CDR2 SMNVEV (reference sequence). Trimming at V came to 8 bases and at J to 6 bases, leaving 11 bases not matched to a gene. The CDR3 spells CASSGTGSSLEQYF. The CDR3 DNA is TGTGCCAGCTCCGGGACAGGGTCCTCGCTCGAGCAGTACTTC.

The chain uses TRBV2 and TRBJ1-5; no firm D call. Trimming removed 4 bases from V and 0 bases from J, with 7 bases in between. This CDR3 has 14 amino acids. Germline CDR1 SNHLY, CDR2 FYNNEI. The DNA of the CDR3 is TGTGCCAGCAGTGCTACGGGTAGCAATCAGCCCCAGCATTTT. This translates into CASSATGSNQPQHF.

The chain has TRBV6-5 and TRBJ2-1; 8 nucleotides line up with TRBD2. The CDR3 contains 15 residues. The germline V gene has CDR1 MNHEY and CDR2 SVGAGI. J lost 10 bases, V lost 6 bases, and 14 bases had no gene match. CDR3 sequence: CASSPPERGPGEQFF. CDR3 coding DNA: TGTGCCAGCAGCCCTCCTGAGCGGGGGCCAGGGGAGCAGTTCTTC.

The table lists this clone with a count of one. The chain recombines TRBV21-1 with TRBJ2-7. TRBV21-1 is recorded as a pseudogene. This CDR3 has 16 residues. The chain's CDR3 is CASSLRVGGRPYEQYF. Written as DNA, the CDR3 is TGTGCCAGCAGCCTACGCGTAGGGGGGCGACCCTACGAGCAGTACTTC.

This sequence joins TRBV19 and TRBJ2-7; D is uncertain. Germline V gene data show CDR1 as LNHDA and CDR2 as SQIVND (reference sequence). The CDR3 is made up of 13 amino acids. Trimming left V 8 bases short and J 1 base short, with 12 bases between. The CDR3 is CASSSTASYEQYF. The CDR3 nucleotides are TGTGCCAGTTCGTCAACTGCTTCCTACGAGCAGTACTTC.

The J gene is TRBJ2-3, the V gene TRBV5-1; D uncertain. Looked up from germline, CDR1 is SGHRS and CDR2 is YFSETQ. V was trimmed by 0 bases and J by 2 bases, leaving 10 bases between them. The CDR3 consists of 15 residues. The CDR3 protein is CASSLVGPSTDTQYF. The CDR3 DNA sequence: TGCGCCAGCAGCTTGGTTGGCCCGTCCACAGATACGCAGTATTTT.

CDR3 residues: CASSLVGTGWSYEQYF. The CDR3 DNA is TGCGCCAGCAGCTTGGTGGGGACAGGGTGGTCCTACGAGCAGTACTTC. The chain is built from TRBV5-1 and TRBJ2-7, with 9 bases lining up with TRBD1. CDR1 and CDR2 from the germline V gene are SGHRS and YFSETQ. V shed 0 bases and J 1 base; nucleotides not matched to a gene: 5. The CDR3 consists of 16 residues.

The chain recombines TRBV6-5 with TRBJ2-5, with TRBD2 matching over 13 bases. The CDR3 totals 16 residues. The germline CDR1 and CDR2 sequences are MNHEY and SVGAGI. V shed 4 bases and J 1 base; nucleotides not matched to a gene: 3. CDR3 sequence (DNA): TGTGCCAGCAGTTGGGGACTAGCGGGGACCCAAGAGACCCAGTACTTC. Residues: CASSWGLAGTQETQYF.

On this clone: Lacking the conserved final phenylalanine or tryptophan, this CDR3 likely reflects a read error. No DNA is shown, since the ends of the CDR3 on it are uncertain; the CDR3 is the one TCRdb lists. J is TRBJ1-6 and V is TRBV5-1; the table's D call of TRBD1 was not tested on the DNA. Germline lookup yields CDR1 SGHRS and CDR2 YFSETQ. The CDR3 has 11 amino acids, counting both end residues. The CDR3 loop is CASSLVPGPYV.

This clone turned up a few times. The chain joins TRBV19 to TRBJ1-2; D remains unclear. This CDR3 has 13 residues. Trimming took 3 bases from V and 4 from J, leaving 9 bases between them. Per the germline V gene, CDR1 is LNHDA and CDR2 is SQIVND (reference sequence). The CDR3 nucleotides are TGTGCCAGTAGTATGGATAACTTCTATGGCTACACCTTC. Protein: CASSMDNFYGYTF.

V is TRBV27 and J is TRBJ2-1, with 7 bases lining up with TRBD1. This CDR3 contains 15 residues. The germline V gene has CDR1 MNHEY and CDR2 SMNVEV (reference sequence). The ends lost 5 bases at V and 8 bases at J; junction bases unmatched: 12. In DNA, the CDR3 is TGTGCCAGCAGTCGCAGGGGGAGATTGTTGCATGAGCAGTTCTTC. Its translation is CASSRRGRLLHEQFF.

The chain couples TRBV15 to TRBJ1-3; possible D gene TRBD1, 5 bases. Trimming removed 4 bases at V and 0 bases at J, with 19 bases between. CDR1 and CDR2 (germline): LNHNV, YYDKDF (reference sequence). The CDR3 is made up of 18 amino acids. CDR3 sequence (DNA): TGTGCCACCAGCAAAAACCTAGCCGGGGCCTACTCTGGAAACACCATATATTTT. This codes for CATSKNLAGAYSGNTIYF.

CDR3: CASSFGRVLQETQYF. As DNA, the CDR3 is TGTGCCAGCAGCTTTGGCAGGGTACTTCAAGAGACCCAGTACTTC. The V gene is TRBV7-9, the J gene TRBJ2-5; D is possibly TRBD1 (5 bases). CDR3 size: 15 residues. Germline CDR1 reads SEHNR; CDR2 reads FQNEAQ (reference sequence). V gave up 3 bases and J gave up 2 bases, with 13 bases separating them.

The V and J genes are TRBV5-6 and TRBJ2-7; TRBD1 agrees at 9 bases. Germline CDR1 reads SGHDT; CDR2 reads YYEEEE. V shed 7 bases, J shed 5 bases, and the junction held 10 bases outside the gene matches. This CDR3 has 14 amino acids. The CDR3, as DNA: TGTGCCAGCCGGGGACAGGGTGCGTATGACGAGCAGTACTTC. It specifies CASRGQGAYDEQYF.

The chain has TRBV11-1 and TRBJ2-7, with D unresolved. With 2 bases removed from V and 4 bases from J, the gap between germline ends came to 9 bases. Germline V lookup: CDR1 SGHAT, CDR2 FQDESV (reference sequence). CDR3 length equals 13 residues. The CDR3 reads CASSLPGRYEQYF. The CDR3 DNA follows: TGTGCCAGCAGCTTACCCGGAAGGTACGAGCAGTACTTC.

The DNA for the CDR3 is TGTGCCAGCAGCGTCGGTGGCACAGATACGCAGTATTTT. Protein sequence: CASSVGGTDTQYF. V gene TRBV9 combines with J gene TRBJ2-3; D is undetermined. Germline-derived CDR1 and CDR2 are SGDLS and YYNGEE. V lost 2 bases and J 1 base, leaving 5 bases between the germline ends. CDR3 length equals 13 residues.

Written as DNA, the CDR3 is TGCGCCACCCGATCTGGGACAGGGGGCGGAGAAAAACTGTTTTTT. This encodes CATRSGTGGGEKLFF. The chain combines TRBV5-1 with TRBJ1-4; 12 positions agree with TRBD1. CDR1 is SGHRS, CDR2 YFSETQ, per germline. J was trimmed by 8 bases and V by 9 bases; bases with no gene match: 11. The CDR3 spans 15 residues.

This chain uses TRBV10-2 with TRBJ2-7, with a tentative D call TRBD2 (5 bases). Germline assignment: CDR1 WSHSY and CDR2 SAAADI. There are 13 residues in the CDR3. Between the trimmed V and J ends, which lost 6 bases and 5 bases, there was a span of 14 bases. The CDR3 nucleotides read TGCGCCAGCAGAGGACTCCTGACCCACGAGCAGTACTTC. Its translation is CASRGLLTHEQYF.

This clone was seen just once. Different DNA sequences within this sample yield the same CDR3. V and J are TRBV5-1 and TRBJ1-5; 7 bases map to TRBD1. The ends lost 1 base at V and 0 bases at J; junction bases unmatched: 1. The V gene's germline CDR1 is SGHRS and CDR2 YFSETQ. The CDR3 runs to 15 residues. The CDR3: CASSLTGDSNQPQHF. The CDR3 region has the DNA TGCGCCAGCAGCTTGACAGGGGATAGCAATCAGCCCCAGCATTTT.

The rearrangement uses TRBV30 and TRBJ2-1; D gene ambiguous. The CDR3 has 12 amino acids. V dropped 4 bases and J dropped 9 bases, with 13 bases sitting between them. Germline V gene data show CDR1 as GTSNPN and CDR2 as SVGIG (reference sequence). The CDR3 region has the DNA TGTGCCTGGACAGGATCAGGTACTGAGCAGTTCTTC. Translation gives CAWTGSGTEQFF.

This chain uses TRBV2 with TRBJ1-2, with unresolved D. Germline lookup yields CDR1 SNHLY and CDR2 FYNNEI. The ends were cut back, 4 bases at V and 2 bases at J, with 20 bases in the middle. CDR3 size: 17 residues. The CDR3 reads CASSVQPFLGANYGYTF. In DNA, the CDR3 is TGTGCCAGCAGTGTACAGCCCTTCTTAGGAGCGAACTATGGCTACACCTTC.

The chain carries TRBV2 and TRBJ2-3; 11 nucleotides align to TRBD2. The length of the CDR3 is 15 residues. V trimming: 10 bases; J trimming: 0 bases; junction bases outside the gene matches: 6. CDR1 and CDR2 (germline): SNHLY, FYNNEI. The CDR3 DNA sequence: TGTGCCACCTCGACTAGCGGGGCTAGCACAGATACGCAGTATTTT. Translating gives CATSTSGASTDTQYF.

This chain connects TRBV6-5 to TRBJ2-4; D gene ambiguous. CDR3 length: 14 amino acids. With 5 bases removed from V and 0 bases from J, the gap between germline ends came to 8 bases. CDR1 is MNHEY, CDR2 SVGAGI, per germline. The CDR3 is CASSAPGAKNIQYF. Here the CDR3 DNA reads TGTGCCAGCAGTGCCCCGGGAGCCAAAAACATTCAGTACTTC.

The chain recombines TRBV7-9 with TRBJ2-3; TRBD2 matches at 7 bases. Germline assignment: CDR1 SEHNR and CDR2 FQNEAQ (reference sequence). This CDR3 has 16 amino acids. Trimming took 1 base from V and 2 from J; bases not matched to a gene: 6. The CDR3 coding sequence is TGTGCCAGCAGCTTAGGGGAGGGTTTGGACACAGATACGCAGTATTTT. It is translated as CASSLGEGLDTDTQYF. Together with reference TRBV7-9 and TRBJ2-3, the CDR3 gives the full variable domain: DTGVSQNPRHKITKRGQNVTFRCDPISEHNRLYWYRQTLGQGPEFLTYFQNEAQLEKSRLLSDRFSAERPKGSFSTLEIQRTEQGDSAMYLCASSLGEGLDTDTQYFGPGTRLTVL.

The CDR3 DNA follows: TGCGCCAGCAGTAACACAGATACGCAGTATTTT. Its protein is CASSNTDTQYF. The J gene is TRBJ2-3, the V gene TRBV10-1; D gene ambiguous. The CDR3 extends over 11 amino acids. Germline CDR1 is WNHNN and CDR2 is SYGVQD (reference sequence). Trimming took off 5 bases at V and 2 bases at J, with 2 bases between the two ends.

This chain connects TRBV7-8 to TRBJ2-7, with a tentative D call TRBD1 (5 bases). Trimming pared 5 bases from V and 2 bases from J, leaving 16 bases between. Germline CDR1 reads SGHVS; CDR2 reads FQNEAQ. The CDR3 sequence is 15 residues long. This chain's CDR3 is CASSRLGHPTYEQYF. The DNA of the CDR3 is TGTGCCAGCAGCCGGCTCGGACACCCTACCTACGAGCAGTACTTC.

This clone has just one count. J is TRBJ2-1 and V is TRBV28; 10 bases line up with TRBD2. The trim removed 8 bases at V and 6 bases at J, leaving 4 bases unmatched. The length of the CDR3 is 13 residues. CDR1 is MDHEN and CDR2 is SYDVKM in the germline V gene. The DNA of the CDR3 is TGTGCCAGCCGCGTAGCGGGGGGCAATGAGCAGTTCTTC. Its translation: CASRVAGGNEQFF.